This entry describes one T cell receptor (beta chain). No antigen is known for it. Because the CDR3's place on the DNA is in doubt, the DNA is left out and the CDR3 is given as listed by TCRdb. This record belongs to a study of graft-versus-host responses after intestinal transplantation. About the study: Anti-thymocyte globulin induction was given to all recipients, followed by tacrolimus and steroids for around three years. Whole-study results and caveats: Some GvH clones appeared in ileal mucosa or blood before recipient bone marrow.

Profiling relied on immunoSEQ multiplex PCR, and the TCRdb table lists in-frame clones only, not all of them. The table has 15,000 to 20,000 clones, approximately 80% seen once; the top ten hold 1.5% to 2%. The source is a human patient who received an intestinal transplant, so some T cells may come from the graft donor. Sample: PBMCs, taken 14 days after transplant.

The CDR3 sequence: CASSFLWGRGNEKLFF. The chain links TRBV7-9 to TRBJ1-4; TRBD1, the D gene given by the table, was not confirmed from the DNA. The germline CDR1 and CDR2 sequences are SEHNR and FQNEAQ (reference sequence). The CDR3 length is 16 residues, termini included.